The sequence of this T cell receptor beta chain was determined in a study of T cell changes during pregnancy in multiple sclerosis. The method was immunoSEQ multiplex PCR; TCRdb's version includes in-frame clones alone and lacks a portion of them. This table holds 55,000 to 65,000 clones, 90% found once. Trimming left V 3 bases short and J 4 bases short, with 14 bases between. Germline-derived CDR1 and CDR2 are SGDLS and YYNGEE. This CDR3 spans 15 amino acids. The origin of this receptor is a female donor in good health, enrolled as a control in a pregnancy study. This chain links TRBV9 with TRBJ1-3; no clear D. Material: peripheral blood, obtained in the first trimester of pregnancy. CDR3 DNA sequence: TGTGCCAGCAGCGAGGCGCGGGCAGCAGGAAACACCATATATTTT. This gives the protein CASSEARAAGNTIYF.